The 16 T cell receptor beta chains below were found in one sample sequenced in a study of shared clonotypes between healthy human individuals. Measured with immunoSEQ multiplex PCR; TCRdb has only the in-frame clones, and not every one. The sample yields 2,100,000 or so clones, roughly 95% seen once. The sequenced sample was naive CD4+ T cells sorted from blood. The subset denotes: CD45RA+ positively selected. All receptors derive from a man younger than 35 in good health.

V gene TRBV5-1 combines with J gene TRBJ2-1, with TRBD1 matching 10 bases. With 2 bases clipped from V and 7 bases from J, the junction kept 6 bases outside the gene matches. Per the germline V gene, CDR1 is SGHRS and CDR2 is YFSETQ. The CDR3 sequence is 15 residues long. The DNA of the CDR3 is TGCGCCAGCAGCTTAACCGGGACAGGGGAAAATGAGCAGTTCTTC. This codes for CASSLTGTGENEQFF. Using reference TRBV5-1 and TRBJ2-1 for the parts outside the CDR3, the full variable domain is KAGVTQTPRYLIKTRGQQVTLSCSPISGHRSVSWYQQTPGQGLQFLFEYFSETQRNKGNFPGRFSGRQFSNSRSEMNVSTLELGDSALYLCASSLTGTGENEQFFGPGTRLTVL.

This rearrangement joins TRBV5-1 to TRBJ2-7; 7 positions agree with TRBD1. The length of the CDR3 is 12 residues. Germline assignment: CDR1 SGHRS and CDR2 YFSETQ. V lost 4 bases, J lost 5 bases, and 3 bases stayed unmatched. The CDR3 nucleotides are TGCGCCAGCAGCCAACAGGGGAACGAGCAGTACTTC. This codes for CASSQQGNEQYF.

The chain links TRBV28 to TRBJ2-1; D might be TRBD1 (6 bases). CDR3 length equals 12 residues. V dropped 5 bases and J dropped 6 bases, with 8 bases sitting between them. The germline V gene encodes CDR1 MDHEN and CDR2 SYDVKM. Here the CDR3 DNA reads TGTGCCAGCAGTGGACAGATCAATGAGCAGTTCTTC. It translates to CASSGQINEQFF.

The J gene is TRBJ2-7, the V gene TRBV9, with 8 positions matching TRBD1. The CDR3 covers 14 residues. Germline loops: CDR1 SGDLS, CDR2 YYNGEE. V lost 4 bases to trimming and J lost 1 base; unmatched junction nucleotides: 4. The CDR3 loop reads CASSFGQGSYEQYF. The CDR3 DNA is TGTGCCAGCAGCTTCGGACAGGGTTCCTACGAGCAGTACTTC.

V is TRBV12-5 and J is TRBJ1-1, with no clear D. The V and J ends lost 6 bases and 8 bases respectively, with 16 bases between them. Germline CDR1 LGHNT, CDR2 FRNRAP. This CDR3 spans 13 amino acids. Here the CDR3 DNA reads TGTGCTAGTGGGCCTGGACGGCCCGGGGAAGCTTTCTTT. Protein product: CASGPGRPGEAFF.

V is TRBV4-1 and J is TRBJ2-5; the match to TRBD2 covers 11 bases. V dropped 4 bases and J dropped 4; count of bases not matched to a gene: 8. The CDR3 sequence is 16 residues long. Germline V gives CDR1 MGHRA, CDR2 YSYEKL. CDR3 in amino acids: CASSLPTSGGSETQYF. The CDR3 DNA reads as TGCGCCAGCAGCCTTCCTACTAGCGGGGGATCAGAGACCCAGTACTTC.

The chain has TRBV7-2 and TRBJ1-4; TRBD1 is a possible D gene (5 bases). The length of the CDR3 is 14 residues. V shed 5 bases and J shed 3 bases, with 10 bases lying between them. The germline gives CDR1 SGHTA, CDR2 FQGNSA. This CDR3 is CASSTRGANEKLFF. The CDR3 nucleotides are TGTGCCAGCAGCACGAGAGGGGCTAATGAAAAACTGTTTTTT.

The chain is built from TRBV7-8 and TRBJ1-1; a possible D gene is TRBD1 (5 bases). V gave up 5 bases and J gave up 5 bases, with 12 bases separating them. This CDR3 comprises 13 residues. Germline V gene data show CDR1 as SGHVS and CDR2 as FQNEAQ. CDR3 DNA: TGTGCCAGCAGCCCCGGGGGGGGGACTGAAGCTTTCTTT. Its protein is CASSPGGGTEAFF.

This chain connects TRBV25-1 to TRBJ1-2; no firm D call. V shed 7 bases and J shed 9 bases, with 21 bases lying between them. The length of the CDR3 is 14 residues. Germline V lookup: CDR1 MGHDK, CDR2 SYGVNS. Here the CDR3 DNA reads TGTGCCAGCACCCCTGCCGAGACGGTCACGCGCTACACCTTC. Translating gives CASTPAETVTRYTF.

The rearrangement joins TRBV6-1 to TRBJ2-5; 8 bases map to TRBD2. This CDR3 contains 15 residues. Losses at the gene ends were 3 bases for V and 3 bases for J; bases not matched to a gene: 6. Germline values: CDR1 MNHNS, CDR2 SASEGT. CDR3 bases: TGTGCCAGCAGTGACAAAGGGACTAGAGAAGAGACCCAGTACTTC. Its translation: CASSDKGTREETQYF.

The chain uses TRBV4-3 and TRBJ2-3; 9 bases fit TRBD2. This CDR3 is built from 15 residues. Germline V lookup: CDR1 LGHNA, CDR2 YSLEER. The trim removed 4 bases at V and 2 bases at J, leaving 4 bases unmatched. The CDR3 reads CASSPASGNTDTQYF. CDR3 bases: TGCGCCAGCAGCCCCGCTAGCGGGAACACAGATACGCAGTATTTT.

This chain links TRBV6-5 with TRBJ1-1; tentative D call: TRBD1 (5 bases). Per the germline V gene, CDR1 is MNHEY and CDR2 is SVGAGI. V was shortened by 9 bases and J by 6 bases, with 17 bases between the two germline ends. The CDR3 is made up of 13 amino acids. Here the CDR3 DNA reads TGTGCCAGTTTCTTCCCAGGGCGCCCTGAAGCTTTCTTT. Translated, it gives CASFFPGRPEAFF.

With respect to this clone: This sample includes further DNA sequences coding for the same CDR3. The chain has TRBV29-1 and TRBJ1-2; D possibly corresponds to TRBD1 (6 bases). The CDR3 loop spans 12 amino acids. CDR1 is SQVTM, CDR2 ANQGSEA, per germline. Trimming stripped 4 bases from V and 4 bases from J, with 10 bases between. This CDR3 is CSVGQGSYGYTF. CDR3 nucleotide sequence: TGCAGCGTTGGGCAGGGGAGCTATGGCTACACCTTC.

To note about this clone: This specimen includes other DNA sequences encoding the same CDR3. The chain couples TRBV5-1 to TRBJ2-1, with 7 bases fitting TRBD2. Germline V gene sequence: CDR1 SGHRS, CDR2 YFSETQ. V shed 4 bases and J 0 bases; nucleotides not matched to a gene: 4. The CDR3 runs to 15 residues. The DNA for the CDR3 is TGCGCCAGCAGCCCGAGGACTAGCTCCTACAATGAGCAGTTCTTC. Translating it yields CASSPRTSSYNEQFF.

The chain uses TRBV4-1 and TRBJ2-7, with D unresolved. Deletions cut 3 bases from V and 0 bases from J, with 15 bases between. Germline-derived CDR1 and CDR2 are MGHRA and YSYEKL. The CDR3 covers 16 residues. CDR3 DNA sequence: TGCGCCAGCAGCCATCCAACTGCTGGGCTCTCCTACGAGCAGTACTTC. Its translation: CASSHPTAGLSYEQYF.

The chain combines TRBV6-5 with TRBJ1-4, with 9 bases matching TRBD1. In germline, CDR1 is MNHEY, CDR2 SVGAGI. Unmatched junction bases numbered 7, after V lost 0 bases and J lost 8 bases. This CDR3 comprises 16 residues. For the CDR3, the DNA is TGTGCCAGCAGTTACTCCCTGGGGACAGGGACGGAAAAACTGTTTTTT. Translating it yields CASSYSLGTGTEKLFF.